Following are 10 T cell receptor beta chains from one sample sequenced in a study of blood T cells in healthy people across ages. The second PCR ran about 6 to 11 cycles with a sample-barcoded 5' primer and J-beta primers. TCRdb redid the calling of the 5' RACE reads with MiXCR, one entry per CDR3 protein. The repertoire consists of hundreds of thousands of distinct CDR3 sequences, with 52% occurring once and the leading ten covering 13%. The sequencing input was blood. These receptors all stem from an elderly woman in good health.

The count of this clonotype is one. The rearrangement links TRBV24-1 to TRBJ2-1; unclear D gene. Per the germline V gene, CDR1 is KGHDR and CDR2 is SFDVKD. The CDR3 runs to 19 residues. With 1 base removed from V and 0 bases from J, the gap between germline ends came to 18 bases. In nucleotides, the CDR3 is TGTGCCACCAGTGATTTCTGTTATTTCCCGATGAGCTCCTACAATGAGCAGTTCTTC. Protein: CATSDFCYFPMSSYNEQFF.

The genes are TRBV29-1 and TRBJ2-1; no definite D call. The germline V and J ends were trimmed by 2 bases and 4 bases, with 6 bases remaining between them. CDR1 and CDR2 (germline): SQVTM, ANQGSEA. The CDR3 runs 12 residues. CDR3 amino acids: CSVEQAYNEQFF. CDR3 sequence (DNA): TGCAGCGTTGAACAGGCTTACAATGAGCAGTTCTTC.

Points on this clonotype: One end of the junction fails to match germline, which may point to a read error. The J gene is TRBJ2-5, the V gene TRBV11-2; a possible D gene is TRBD1 (6 bases). This CDR3 is built from 17 residues. Per germline, CDR1 SGHAT and CDR2 FQNNGV. The CDR3 sequence is CASSEWGLRRQQETQYF. The CDR3, as DNA: TGCGCCAGCAGCGAGTGGGGGCTGAGACGCCAACAAGAGACCCAGTACTTC.

The rearrangement uses TRBV7-3 and TRBJ2-6, with unresolved D. Trimming stripped 4 bases from V and 0 bases from J, with 10 bases between. The CDR3 runs 16 residues. Germline CDR1 is SGHTA and CDR2 is FQGTGA. CDR3 nucleotides: TGTGCCAGCAGCTACCGGGCCGCCTCTGGGGCCAACGTCCTGACTTTC. The encoded protein is CASSYRAASGANVLTF.

This clonotype was picked up many times. J is TRBJ1-2 and V is TRBV6-5; D is undetermined. Germline-derived CDR1 and CDR2 are MNHEY and SVGAGI. V shed 2 bases and J shed 2 bases, with 9 bases lying between them. The CDR3 spans 14 residues. In DNA, the CDR3 is TGTGCCAGCAGTTACCTAGACACAAACTATGGCTACACCTTC. It yields the protein CASSYLDTNYGYTF.

This clonotype was seen more than once but under ten times. This chain joins TRBV28 and TRBJ2-5; tentative D call: TRBD2 (5 bases). In germline, CDR1 is MDHEN, CDR2 SYDVKM. The CDR3 totals 14 residues. Trimming cost V 10 bases and J 5 bases, with 20 bases left between them. The DNA of the CDR3 is TGTGCCACCTGGAGGTGGGGTGCAACGGAGACCCAGTACTTC. Its translation is CATWRWGATETQYF.

A note on this clonotype: Given a much more abundant clone one base away, this may be a read error. Here the CDR3 reads CASSLGTSGIQETQFF. DNA for the CDR3: TGCGCCAGCAGCCTCGGGACTAGCGGGATTCAAGAGACCCAGTTCTTC. V is TRBV10-1 and J is TRBJ2-1; 13 nucleotides match TRBD2. V lost 6 bases and J lost 13; bases outside the gene matches: 15. Germline CDR1 reads WNHNN; CDR2 reads SYGVQD (reference sequence). The CDR3 is 16 residues long.

The sample holds a few counts of this clonotype. The chain has TRBV7-2 and TRBJ1-6, with D perhaps TRBD1 (6 bases). This CDR3 is 20 amino acids long. Trimming pared 1 base from V and 2 bases from J, leaving 21 bases between. CDR1 SGHTA and CDR2 FQGNSA come from the germline V gene. CDR3 nucleotide sequence: TGTGCCAGCAGCTTAGTCGTGTTGAACCAGGGGAGCACCTATAATTCACCCCTCCACTTT. Translation: CASSLVVLNQGSTYNSPLHF.

The V and J genes are TRBV10-3 and TRBJ2-1; TRBD2 agrees at 8 bases. V dropped 7 bases and J dropped 5; count of bases not matched to a gene: 1. There are 12 residues in the CDR3. The germline CDR1 and CDR2 sequences are ENHRY and SYGVKD. Written as DNA, the CDR3 is TGTGCCATCACGCGGGGGGACAATGAGCAGTTCTTC. Translated, it gives CAITRGDNEQFF.

A few counts support this clonotype. This chain uses TRBV20-1 with TRBJ2-7; TRBD2 is a possible D gene (6 bases). V was trimmed by 3 bases and J by 5 bases, leaving 11 bases between them. The CDR3 runs 12 residues. The germline CDR1 and CDR2 sequences are DFQATT and SNEGSKA (reference sequence). For the CDR3, the DNA is TGCAGTGCTAGGGGGGGTACCCACGAGCAGTACTTC. Protein: CSARGGTHEQYF.